These 23 T cell receptor beta chains originate from one sample sequenced in a study of blood T cells in healthy people across ages. With a J-beta primer mix and a sample-barcoded 5' primer, a second PCR ran about 6 to 11 cycles. One entry per CDR3 protein, called by TCRdb with MiXCR from the 5' RACE reads. The top ten hold about 26% of the sample, which has roughly 730,000 distinct CDR3 sequences, roughly three fifths seen once. Sequencing was carried out using blood. The receptors come from a man aged 40-50 years in good health.

V gene TRBV27 combines with J gene TRBJ2-7, with D uncertain. The J call may be faulty, since TRBJ2-5 better matches the DNA end. The CDR3 loop spans 13 amino acids. Germline CDR1 and CDR2: MNHEY and SMNVEV (reference sequence). DNA for the CDR3: TGTGCCAGCAGTTTATCCACGGAGGAGACCCAGTACTTC. Translating gives CASSLSTEETQYF.

This chain connects TRBV2 to TRBJ1-2; D possibly corresponds to TRBD1 (6 bases). V was clipped by 9 bases and J by 4 bases, with 21 bases between them. CDR3 size: 15 residues. Per the germline V gene, CDR1 is SNHLY and CDR2 is FYNNEI. The CDR3 coding sequence is TGTGCCAGTTCCTCCCTCCAGACAGGCCTCTATGGCTACACCTTC. Its protein is CASSSLQTGLYGYTF.

The chain has TRBV28 and TRBJ1-5; no clear D gene. V was pared by 5 bases and J by 11 bases, with 16 bases between. Germline CDR1 and CDR2: MDHEN and SYDVKM. The CDR3 is 13 residues long. CDR3 in amino acids: CASSPLAPVAQHF. For the CDR3, the DNA is TGTGCCAGCAGTCCTCTTGCCCCCGTGGCCCAGCATTTT.

The chain links TRBV2 to TRBJ2-1, with D perhaps assigned TRBD1 or TRBD2 (6 bases each). The CDR3 runs to 14 residues. Germline V gene data show CDR1 as SNHLY and CDR2 as FYNNEI. Trimming removed 1 base from V and 9 bases from J, with 13 bases in between. CDR3 DNA: TGTGCCAGCAGTGAAGTATCGGGGGCCATTGAGCAGTTCTTC. Translation gives CASSEVSGAIEQFF.

This clonotype has just a few counts. The V and J genes are TRBV29-1 and TRBJ2-5; D is unclear. The germline V gene encodes CDR1 SQVTM and CDR2 ANQGSEA. The CDR3 runs 13 residues. Between the trimmed V and J ends, which lost 8 bases and 5 bases, there was a span of 18 bases. CDR3 sequence: CSFRAEVPETQYF. CDR3 nucleotides: TGCAGCTTCCGGGCCGAAGTCCCCGAGACCCAGTACTTC. The entire variable domain, with the rest obtained from reference TRBV29-1 and TRBJ2-5, is as follows: SAVISQKPSRDICQRGTSLTIQCQVDSQVTMMFWYRQQPGQSLTLIATANQGSEATYESGFVIDKFPISRPNLTFSTLTVSNMSPEDSSIYLCSFRAEVPETQYFGPGTRLLVL.

The chain carries TRBV27 and TRBJ2-1, with 7 bases matching TRBD2. The CDR3 contains 16 residues. Germline V gene lookup returns CDR1 MNHEY and CDR2 SMNVEV (reference sequence). Unmatched junction bases numbered 6, after V lost 3 bases and J lost 1 base. The DNA for the CDR3 is TGTGCCAGCAGTTTCATAAGCGGGGCATCCTACAATGAGCAGTTCTTC. The encoded protein is CASSFISGASYNEQFF.

This clonotype appeared a few times. This rearrangement joins TRBV3-1 to TRBJ1-6; TRBD1 agrees at 7 bases. The junction had 4 bases not matched to a gene; V was cut back by 4 bases and J by 7 bases. The CDR3 is made up of 14 amino acids. The germline V gene encodes CDR1 LGHDT and CDR2 YNNKEL (reference sequence). The CDR3 loop reads CASSRDRYNSPLHF. The DNA for the CDR3 is TGTGCCAGCAGCCGGGACAGATACAATTCACCCCTCCACTTT.

This clonotype was detected only a few times. This chain connects TRBV7-8 to TRBJ2-1; 13 bases map to TRBD2. Per the germline V gene, CDR1 is SGHVS and CDR2 is FQNEAQ. Germline trimming cut 2 bases from V and 8 bases from J; bases unmatched to any gene: 12. This CDR3 is 18 amino acids long. The CDR3 DNA reads TGTGCCAGCAGCTTAAGTCTCCCCCAGGGACTAGCGGGACATGAGCAGTTCTTC. It encodes CASSLSLPQGLAGHEQFF.

The chain couples TRBV29-1 to TRBJ2-6; unclear D gene. The CDR3 consists of 15 residues. The germline V and J ends were trimmed by 0 bases and 4 bases, with 10 bases remaining between them. CDR1 and CDR2 from the germline V gene are SQVTM and ANQGSEA. The CDR3 sequence is CSVEDRGSGANVLTF. The CDR3, as DNA: TGCAGCGTTGAAGATCGCGGCTCGGGGGCCAACGTCCTGACTTTC.

Only a few counts were recorded for this clonotype. The chain employs TRBV12-3 or TRBV12-4 and TRBJ2-5; D possibly corresponds to TRBD1 (6 bases). This CDR3 has 13 amino acids. V lost 5 bases and J lost 3, with 10 bases in between. The CDR3 DNA is TGTGCCAGCAGTCGTAGACAGGAAGAGACCCAGTACTTC. It is translated as CASSRRQEETQYF.

V and J are TRBV28 and TRBJ2-1; TRBD2 matches at 8 bases. Germline assignment: CDR1 MDHEN and CDR2 SYDVKM. The CDR3 has 17 amino acids. V was clipped by 5 bases and J by 4 bases; unmatched bases: 13. The CDR3 loop is CASSTPQLAEKYNEQFF. CDR3 coding DNA: TGTGCCAGCAGTACGCCCCAACTAGCGGAGAAATACAATGAGCAGTTCTTC. Using reference TRBV28 and TRBJ2-1 for the parts outside the CDR3, the full variable domain is DVKVTQSSRYLVKRTGEKVFLECVQDMDHENMFWYRQDPGLGLRLIYFSYDVKMKEKGDIPEGYSVSREKKERFSLILESASTNQTSMYLCASSTPQLAEKYNEQFFGPGTRLTVL.

The chain combines TRBV20-1 with TRBJ1-1; 7 bases align to TRBD1. Germline CDR1 reads DFQATT; CDR2 reads SNEGSKA (reference sequence). This CDR3 is built from 14 residues. The J segment lost 1 base and the V segment lost 6 bases, leaving 8 bases of the junction unmatched. Here the CDR3 reads CSASNRGKNTEAFF. The CDR3 nucleotides are TGCAGTGCATCAAACAGGGGTAAGAACACTGAAGCTTTCTTT.

This sequence joins TRBV20-1 and TRBJ1-2; weak D call: TRBD1 (5 bases). Germline V gives CDR1 DFQATT, CDR2 SNEGSKA (reference sequence). Between the trimmed V and J ends, which lost 3 bases and 4 bases, there was a span of 9 bases. The CDR3 runs to 12 residues. CDR3 sequence (DNA): TGCAGTGCTAGGGCCGACAGCTATGGCTACACCTTC. Protein product: CSARADSYGYTF.

This clonotype was observed a few times. The J gene is TRBJ2-5, the V gene TRBV20-1; no clear D. V lost 3 bases, J lost 11 bases, and 25 bases lay in between. The CDR3 has 15 residues. CDR1 and CDR2 (germline): DFQATT, SNEGSKA (reference sequence). Here the CDR3 reads CSASPLTHRVDAQYF. CDR3 in DNA: TGCAGTGCTAGCCCTTTAACCCATAGGGTTGACGCGCAGTACTTC.

The V and J genes are TRBV27 and TRBJ1-5; D remains unclear. The germline V gene encodes CDR1 MNHEY and CDR2 SMNVEV (reference sequence). The germline V and J ends were trimmed by 6 bases and 0 bases, with 18 bases remaining between them. The CDR3 loop spans 17 amino acids. The CDR3: CASSRGLGGNSNQPQHF. DNA for the CDR3: TGTGCCAGCAGCCGAGGCTTAGGAGGAAATAGCAATCAGCCCCAGCATTTT.

This rearrangement joins TRBV7-2 to TRBJ2-5; the D gene is possibly TRBD2 (5 bases). V gave up 5 bases and J gave up 0 bases, with 13 bases separating them. There are 15 residues in the CDR3. From germline, CDR1 is SGHTA and CDR2 FQGNSA. CDR3 nucleotide sequence: TGTGCCAGCAGCCCCCAGCGGCTGGACCAAGAGACCCAGTACTTC. Translated: CASSPQRLDQETQYF.

The chain employs TRBV15 and TRBJ2-3; D is possibly TRBD1 or TRBD2 (6 bases each). Germline V gene lookup returns CDR1 LNHNV and CDR2 YYDKDF (reference sequence). With 1 base removed from V and 5 bases from J, the gap between germline ends came to 10 bases. CDR3 length equals 14 residues. CDR3 sequence: CATSRVRGLDTQYF. The CDR3, as DNA: TGTGCCACCAGCAGAGTTCGGGGGCTAGATACGCAGTATTTT.

This clonotype was counted a few times. The chain recombines TRBV11-2 with TRBJ2-3, with D uncertain. The V end lost 5 bases, the J end lost 3 bases, and 12 bases lay between the germline ends. Per the germline V gene, CDR1 is SGHAT and CDR2 is FQNNGV. The CDR3 extends over 14 amino acids. Written as DNA, the CDR3 is TGTGCCAGCAGCCTTAGTTATGGGACAGATACGCAGTATTTT. Translated, it gives CASSLSYGTDTQYF.

This clonotype was seen more than once but under ten times. The chain combines TRBV29-1 with TRBJ2-4; 7 bases are shared with TRBD1. V lost 6 bases and J lost 8; bases outside the gene matches: 10. Germline assignment: CDR1 SQVTM and CDR2 ANQGSEA. This CDR3 is 13 amino acids long. The DNA for the CDR3 is TGCAGCGTCGAAACGACAGGGAGTTACATTCAGTACTTC. It specifies CSVETTGSYIQYF.

This clonotype was seen ten or more times. V and J are TRBV4-2 and TRBJ2-3; TRBD2 agrees at 10 bases. The germline V gene has CDR1 LGHNA and CDR2 YNFKEQ. This CDR3 spans 18 amino acids. V lost 0 bases to trimming and J lost 1 base; unmatched junction nucleotides: 7. The CDR3 DNA reads TGTGCCAGCAGCCAAGAACGGGCTAGCGGGAGCCGCACAGATACGCAGTATTTT. Translating it yields CASSQERASGSRTDTQYF.

This chain links TRBV2 with TRBJ2-2, with D maybe TRBD1 (7 bases). Germline CDR1 is SNHLY and CDR2 is FYNNEI. CDR3 length equals 14 residues. Trimming took 8 bases from V and 1 from J, leaving 11 bases between them. This CDR3 is CASAGQMNTGELFF. The CDR3 coding sequence is TGTGCCAGCGCGGGACAGATGAACACCGGGGAGCTGTTTTTT. Full variable domain (missing parts from reference TRBV2 and TRBJ2-2): EPEVTQTPSHQVTQMGQEVILRCVPISNHLYFYWYRQILGQKVEFLVSFYNNEISEKSEIFDDQFSVERPDGSNFTLKIRSTKLEDSAMYFCASAGQMNTGELFFGEGSRLTVL.

This clonotype was counted a few times. V gene TRBV10-3 combines with J gene TRBJ1-4, with unresolved D. Deletions cut 8 bases from V and 2 bases from J, with 9 bases between. This CDR3 region has 13 residues. Germline V CDR1 and CDR2: ENHRY, SYGVKD. CDR3 DNA sequence: TGTGCCATCGCGGAAGCTACTAATGAAAAACTGTTTTTT. As protein: CAIAEATNEKLFF.

The V and J genes are TRBV5-1 and TRBJ2-1; 10 bases fit TRBD2. The last part of the DNA fits TRBJ2-7 better; the J call may be wrong. The length of the CDR3 is 15 residues. Germline V lookup: CDR1 SGHRS, CDR2 YFSETQ. The CDR3 reads CASSRLAGAYNEQYF. In DNA, the CDR3 is TGCGCCAGCAGCAGGCTAGCGGGAGCTTACAATGAGCAGTACTTC.